The T cell receptor beta chain described here comes from a study of cytomegalovirus exposure and HLA in healthy donors. With regard to this clone: No antigen is known for it.

Study-wide findings and caveats: By HLA locus, TCR association rates varied in a later analysis, with DRB1 showing the most and HLA-C the fewest.

The PCR contained 60 Vbeta and 13 Jbeta primers. Here immunoSEQ multiplex PCR was the method, and the copy in TCRdb shows in-frame clones only, minus some. The table lists around 140,000 clones, about 80% of them singletons. The material sequenced was PBMCs. The source is a woman aged 18-29 years in good health and CMV-seropositive.

The CDR3 reads CASSLGPMNTEAFF. CDR3 DNA: TGTGCCAGCAGCTTGGGTCCTATGAACACTGAAGCTTTCTTT. This chain uses TRBV5-5 with TRBJ1-1; D uncertain. This CDR3 has 14 amino acids. V was trimmed by 0 bases and J by 0 bases, leaving 6 bases between them. The germline V gene encodes CDR1 SGHKS and CDR2 YYEKEE (reference sequence).